A selection of T cell receptor beta chains follows, all from one sample in a study of healthy donors' naive CD4 and CD8 T cells. TCRdb fed the reads into MiXCR, producing one record per CDR3 protein. The sample contains roughly 200,000 distinct CDR3 sequences, around three quarters of which appear only once. Sequences were obtained from naive CD4+ and CD8+ T cells sorted from blood, pooled from several donors. The receptors come from a pool of human donors in good health; the sample pools cells from several healthy donors. CDR3s include the opening cysteine and the closing phenylalanine or tryptophan. Each record gives: CDR3 DNA, CDR3 protein, D gene, V gene, J gene, clone size. D genes are given only for firm matches. Clone size is stated in some rows and not others, as once, few, many or a class when expanded.

CDR3nt: TGTGCCAGCAGGCGACTAGCGGGACCATACACAGATACGCAGTATTTT
CDR3aa: CASRRLAGPYTDTQYF
d_gene: TRBD2
v_gene: TRBV2
j_gene: TRBJ2-3
abundance: .

CDR3nt: TGCAGCGTTGAGGGGACTAGCCTTAACTCCTACGAGCAGTACTTC
CDR3aa: CSVEGTSLNSYEQYF
d_gene: TRBD2
v_gene: TRBV29-1
j_gene: TRBJ2-7
abundance: few

CDR3nt: TGTGCCAGCAGCTTAGGATCGGGCGCCACCTCTGGAAACACCATATATTTT
CDR3aa: CASSLGSGATSGNTIYF
d_gene: .
v_gene: TRBV7-2
j_gene: TRBJ1-3
abundance: .

CDR3nt: TGCGCCAGCAGCTCCGGGACAGGGGGCTGGAACACTGAAGCTTTCTTT
CDR3aa: CASSSGTGGWNTEAFF
d_gene: TRBD1
v_gene: TRBV5-1
j_gene: TRBJ1-1
abundance: .

CDR3nt: TGTGCCAGCAGCTTCCAACCCCACAGTTTGAGTAATCAGCCCCAGCATTTT
CDR3aa: CASSFQPHSLSNQPQHF
d_gene: .
v_gene: TRBV5-5
j_gene: TRBJ1-5
abundance: .

CDR3nt: TGTGCCAGCAGACTCAGGGGGCACACTGAAGCTTTCTTT
CDR3aa: CASRLRGHTEAFF
d_gene: TRBD1
v_gene: TRBV27
j_gene: TRBJ1-1
abundance: few

CDR3nt: TGTACCAGCCTCAGGGGGACGCAAGATACGCAGTATTTT
CDR3aa: CTSLRGTQDTQYF
d_gene: TRBD1
v_gene: TRBV6-2/TRBV6-3
j_gene: TRBJ2-3
abundance: few

CDR3nt: TGCAGTGCTACGAACGCCCCAGTACGCGAGCAGTACTTC
CDR3aa: CSATNAPVREQYF
d_gene: .
v_gene: TRBV20-1
j_gene: TRBJ2-7
abundance: .

CDR3nt: TGTGCCAGCATCCGAGACAGGTCCTCCTACGAGCAGTACTTC
CDR3aa: CASIRDRSSYEQYF
d_gene: .
v_gene: TRBV5-4
j_gene: TRBJ2-7
abundance: few

CDR3nt: TGTGCCAGTACCCCTTCGACGGCTAATTCACCCCTCCACTTT
CDR3aa: CASTPSTANSPLHF
d_gene: .
v_gene: TRBV19
j_gene: TRBJ1-6
abundance: once

CDR3nt: TGTGCCAGCAGCCCAAGGACAACTACCTACACCTTC
CDR3aa: CASSPRTTTYTF
d_gene: .
v_gene: TRBV7-2
j_gene: TRBJ1-2
abundance: few

CDR3nt: TGTGCCTGGAGTGTTCCCCCCGAGACCCAGTACTTC
CDR3aa: CAWSVPPETQYF
d_gene: .
v_gene: TRBV30
j_gene: TRBJ2-5
abundance: .

CDR3nt: TGCAGCGTTGGTCTAGCGGAAGTCAGGCAGTATTTT
CDR3aa: CSVGLAEVRQYF
d_gene: TRBD2
v_gene: TRBV29-1
j_gene: TRBJ2-3
abundance: .

CDR3nt: TGCAGCGTTTCTGGTTATGAGCAGTTCTTC
CDR3aa: CSVSGYEQFF
d_gene: .
v_gene: TRBV29-1
j_gene: TRBJ2-1
abundance: .